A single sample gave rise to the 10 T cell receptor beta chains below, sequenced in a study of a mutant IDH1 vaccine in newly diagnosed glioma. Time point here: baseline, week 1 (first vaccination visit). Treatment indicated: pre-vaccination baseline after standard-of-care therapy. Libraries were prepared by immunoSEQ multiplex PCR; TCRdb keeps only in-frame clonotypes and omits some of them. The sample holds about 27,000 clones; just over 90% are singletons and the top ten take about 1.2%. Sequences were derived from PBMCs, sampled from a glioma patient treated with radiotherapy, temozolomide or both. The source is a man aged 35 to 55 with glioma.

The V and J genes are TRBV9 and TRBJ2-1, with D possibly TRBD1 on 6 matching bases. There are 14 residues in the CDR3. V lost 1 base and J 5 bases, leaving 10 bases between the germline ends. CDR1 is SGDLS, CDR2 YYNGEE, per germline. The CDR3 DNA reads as TGTGCCAGCAGCGTACAGGGGTTACACAATGAGCAGTTCTTC. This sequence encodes CASSVQGLHNEQFF.

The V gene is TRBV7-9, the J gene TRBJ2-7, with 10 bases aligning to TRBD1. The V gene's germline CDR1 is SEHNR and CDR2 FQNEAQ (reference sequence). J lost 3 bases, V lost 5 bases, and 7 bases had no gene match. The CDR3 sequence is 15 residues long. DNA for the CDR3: TGTGCCAGCAGCGTTGTGGGGGACAGGGGCTACGAGCAGTACTTC. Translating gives CASSVVGDRGYEQYF.

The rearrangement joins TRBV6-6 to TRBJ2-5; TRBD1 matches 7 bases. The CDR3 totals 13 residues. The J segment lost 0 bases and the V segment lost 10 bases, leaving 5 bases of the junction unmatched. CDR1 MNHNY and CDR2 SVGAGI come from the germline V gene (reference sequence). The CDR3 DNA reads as TGTGCCACCAGGGGGTTTGACCAAGAGACCCAGTACTTC. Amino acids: CATRGFDQETQYF.

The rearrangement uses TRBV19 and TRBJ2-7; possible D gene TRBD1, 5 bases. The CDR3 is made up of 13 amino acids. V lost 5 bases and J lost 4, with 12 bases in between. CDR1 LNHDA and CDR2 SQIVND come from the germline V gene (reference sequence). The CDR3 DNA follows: TGTGCCAGTAGTGCAGGGAACCTATACGAGCAGTACTTC. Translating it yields CASSAGNLYEQYF.

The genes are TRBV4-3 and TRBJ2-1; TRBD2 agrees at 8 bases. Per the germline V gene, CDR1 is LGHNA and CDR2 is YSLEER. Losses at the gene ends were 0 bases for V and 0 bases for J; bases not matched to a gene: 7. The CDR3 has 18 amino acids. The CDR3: CASSQEASGPSSYNEQFF. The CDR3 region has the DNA TGCGCCAGCAGCCAAGAGGCTAGCGGGCCTAGCTCCTACAATGAGCAGTTCTTC.

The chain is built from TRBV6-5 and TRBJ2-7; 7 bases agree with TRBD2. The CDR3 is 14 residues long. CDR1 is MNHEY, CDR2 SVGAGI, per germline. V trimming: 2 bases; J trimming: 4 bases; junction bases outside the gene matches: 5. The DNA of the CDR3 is TGTGCCAGCAGTTACGGGGGAGGGTTGTACGAGCAGTACTTC. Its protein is CASSYGGGLYEQYF.

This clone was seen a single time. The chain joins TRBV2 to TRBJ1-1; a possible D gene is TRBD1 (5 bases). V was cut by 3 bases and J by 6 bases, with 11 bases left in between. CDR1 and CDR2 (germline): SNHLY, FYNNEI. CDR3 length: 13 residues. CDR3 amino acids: CASSEGGGAEAFF. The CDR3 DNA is TGTGCCAGCAGTGAGGGGGGGGGAGCTGAAGCTTTCTTT.

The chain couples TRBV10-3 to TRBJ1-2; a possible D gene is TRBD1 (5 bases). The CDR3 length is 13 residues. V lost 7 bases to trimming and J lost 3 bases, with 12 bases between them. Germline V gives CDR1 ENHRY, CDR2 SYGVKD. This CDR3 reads CAIKGDSYYGYTF. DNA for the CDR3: TGTGCCATCAAGGGAGACAGTTACTATGGCTACACCTTC.

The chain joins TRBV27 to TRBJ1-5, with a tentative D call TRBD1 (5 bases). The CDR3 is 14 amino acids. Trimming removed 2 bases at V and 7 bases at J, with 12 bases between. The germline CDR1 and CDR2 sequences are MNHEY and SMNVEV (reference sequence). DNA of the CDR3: TGTGCCAGCAGTTTACTCGGGGCTCGCCAGCCCCAGCATTTT. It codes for CASSLLGARQPQHF.

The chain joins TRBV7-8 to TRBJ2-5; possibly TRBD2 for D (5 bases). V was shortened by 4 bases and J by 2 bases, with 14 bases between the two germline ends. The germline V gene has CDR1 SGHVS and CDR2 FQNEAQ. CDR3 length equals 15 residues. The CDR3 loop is CASSWRSGFQETQYF. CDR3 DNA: TGTGCCAGCAGCTGGCGATCGGGGTTTCAAGAGACCCAGTACTTC.